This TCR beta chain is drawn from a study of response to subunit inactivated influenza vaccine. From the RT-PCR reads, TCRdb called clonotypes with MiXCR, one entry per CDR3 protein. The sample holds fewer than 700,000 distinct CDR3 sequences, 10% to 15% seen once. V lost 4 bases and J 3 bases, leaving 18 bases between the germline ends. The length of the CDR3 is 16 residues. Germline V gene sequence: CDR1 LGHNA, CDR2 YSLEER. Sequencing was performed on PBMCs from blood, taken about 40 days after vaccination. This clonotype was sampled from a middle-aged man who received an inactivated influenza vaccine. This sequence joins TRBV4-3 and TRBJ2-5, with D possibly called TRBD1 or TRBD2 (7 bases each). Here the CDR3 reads CASSPGGGLGEETQYF. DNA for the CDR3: TGCGCCAGCAGCCCAGGGGGAGGGTTGGGTGAAGAGACCCAGTACTTC.